This TCR beta chain was profiled in a study of immune characterization of retroperitoneal liposarcoma (dated by TCRdb to between 2018 and 2021). Note on this clonotype: The specificity of this receptor is unknown. No base quality values were provided; no much bigger clone lies one nucleotide off.

Library generation was performed with PCR. For sequencing, a NextSeq 500 was employed. Starting from the raw public reads, TCRdb applied fastp trimming at Q25, assembled clones with MiXCR and retained in-frame beta chains. Here each entry gathers all rows of one CDR3 protein and keeps the most common genes and DNA. Recorded for this sample are roughly 10,000 distinct CDR3 sequences; 45% to 55% of them occurred a single time. Roughly a tenth of the sample is in the top ten clones. The sequencing sample was made of tumor tissue. The sequence came from a female donor with retroperitoneal liposarcoma.

The sequenced DNA is TGTGCCAGCAGTGAGAACAGGGTTGGCTACACCTTC. This codes for CASSENRVGYTF. This chain is built from TRBV6-5 and TRBJ1-2; D gene: possibly TRBD1, on 6 matching bases. CDR1 is given as MNHEY and CDR2 as SVGAGI, both from the germline V gene. From its cysteine to its phenylalanine, the CDR3 spans 12 amino acids. Only the CDR3 DNA is retained, 36 bases long and in frame from the first base. V gives up 5 bases and J gives up 7 bases, and the segment between their germline ends measures 11 bases.